This T cell receptor (beta chain) was observed in a study of T cells in Graves' hyperthyroidism and ophthalmopathy. Stability of Graves' hyperthyroidism was defined as absent ophthalmopathy progression within 18 months. The diagnoses drew upon clinical symptoms, serum thyroxine and TRAb, thyroid ultrasound and orbital computed tomography. This clonotype was seen many times. Antigen unknown. Study-wide points: Most clonotypes expanded in thyroid above 0.001 were likewise present in blood. The model anticipated ophthalmopathy a median approximately 6.6 months pre-onset.

The CDR3 sequence is 14 residues long. V was pared by 4 bases and J by 0 bases, with 9 bases between. Germline V gives CDR1 MDHEN, CDR2 SYDVKM. RNA transcripts provided the source from which TCR beta CDR3 regions were amplified. TCR CDR3 regions were first amplified by RT-PCR with HTBI primers. TCRdb ran MiXCR on the multiplex PCR reads and lists one entry per CDR3 protein. The data hold 360,000 or so distinct CDR3 sequences, with about a fifth observed a single time. J is TRBJ1-1 and V is TRBV28; no firm D call. This receptor was identified in a woman under 30 with Graves' hyperthyroidism. The sample consisted of blood. The CDR3 DNA reads TGTGCCAGCAGTTCGCTACAGTTGAACACTGAAGCTTTCTTT. Protein: CASSSLQLNTEAFF.